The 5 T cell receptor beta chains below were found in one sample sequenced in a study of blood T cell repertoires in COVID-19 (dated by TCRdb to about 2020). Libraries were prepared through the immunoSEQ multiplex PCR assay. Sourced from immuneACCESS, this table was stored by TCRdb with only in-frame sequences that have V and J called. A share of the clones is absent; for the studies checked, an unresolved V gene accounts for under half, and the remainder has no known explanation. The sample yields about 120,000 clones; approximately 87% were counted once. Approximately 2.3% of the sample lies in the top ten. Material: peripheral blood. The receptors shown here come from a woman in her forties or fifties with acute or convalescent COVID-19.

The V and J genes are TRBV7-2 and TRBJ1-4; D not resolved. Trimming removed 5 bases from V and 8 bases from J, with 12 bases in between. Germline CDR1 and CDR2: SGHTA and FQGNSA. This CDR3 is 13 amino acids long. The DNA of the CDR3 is TGTGCCAGCAGCCGTTCGGTCGGGGAAAAACTGTTTTTT. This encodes CASSRSVGEKLFF.

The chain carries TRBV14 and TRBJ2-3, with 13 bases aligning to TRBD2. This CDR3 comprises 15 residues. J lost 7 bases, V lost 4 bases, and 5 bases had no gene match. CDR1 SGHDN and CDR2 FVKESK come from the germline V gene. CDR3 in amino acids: CASSPWTSGSYTQYF. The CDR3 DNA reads TGTGCCAGCAGCCCTTGGACTAGCGGGAGTTATACGCAGTATTTT. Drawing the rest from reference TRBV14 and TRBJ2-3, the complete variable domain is EAGVTQFPSHSVIEKGQTVTLRCDPISGHDNLYWYRRVMGKEIKFLLHFVKESKQDESGMPNNRFLAERTGGTYSTLKVQPAELEDSGVYFCASSPWTSGSYTQYFGPGTRLTVL.

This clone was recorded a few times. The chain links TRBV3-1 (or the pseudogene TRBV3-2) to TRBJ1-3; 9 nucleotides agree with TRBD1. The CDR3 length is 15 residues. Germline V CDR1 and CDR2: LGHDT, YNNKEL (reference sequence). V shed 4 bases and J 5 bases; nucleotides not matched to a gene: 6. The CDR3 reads CASSRRTGARNTIYF. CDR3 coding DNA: TGTGCCAGCAGCCGGAGGACAGGGGCTCGAAACACCATATATTTT.

The CDR3 loop is CAWRRGQTNTGELFF. CDR3 sequence (DNA): TGTGCCTGGAGGCGGGGACAGACGAACACCGGGGAGCTGTTTTTT. The chain joins TRBV30 to TRBJ2-2; possible D gene TRBD1, 7 bases. The CDR3 is 15 residues long. V shed 3 bases and J shed 0 bases, with 11 bases lying between them. The germline gives CDR1 GTSNPN, CDR2 SVGIG (reference sequence).

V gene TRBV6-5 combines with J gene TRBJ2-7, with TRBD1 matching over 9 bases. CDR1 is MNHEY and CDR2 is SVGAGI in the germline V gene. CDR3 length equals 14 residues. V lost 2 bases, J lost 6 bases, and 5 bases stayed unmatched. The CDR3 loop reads CASSYGTGRGEQYF. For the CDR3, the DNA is TGTGCCAGCAGTTACGGGACAGGGAGGGGCGAGCAGTACTTC.